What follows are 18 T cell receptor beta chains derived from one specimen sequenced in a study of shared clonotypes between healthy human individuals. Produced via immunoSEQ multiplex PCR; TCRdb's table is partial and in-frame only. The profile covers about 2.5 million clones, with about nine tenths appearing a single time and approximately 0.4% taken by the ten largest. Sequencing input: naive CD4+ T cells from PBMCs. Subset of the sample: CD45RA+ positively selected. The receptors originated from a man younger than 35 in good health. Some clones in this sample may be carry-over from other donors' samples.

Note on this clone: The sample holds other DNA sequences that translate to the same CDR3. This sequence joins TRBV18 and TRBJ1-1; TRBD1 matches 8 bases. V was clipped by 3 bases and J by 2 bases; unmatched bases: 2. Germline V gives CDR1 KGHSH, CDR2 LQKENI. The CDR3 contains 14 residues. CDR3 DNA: TGTGCCAGCTCACCGGACAGGGTCAACACTGAAGCTTTCTTT. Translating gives CASSPDRVNTEAFF.

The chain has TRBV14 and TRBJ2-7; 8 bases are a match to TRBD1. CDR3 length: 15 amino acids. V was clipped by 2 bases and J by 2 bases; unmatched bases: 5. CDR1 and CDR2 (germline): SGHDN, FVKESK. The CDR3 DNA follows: TGTGCCAGCAGCCAACCGGGACAGGTTCCCTACGAGCAGTACTTC. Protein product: CASSQPGQVPYEQYF. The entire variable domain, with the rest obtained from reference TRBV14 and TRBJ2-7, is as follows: EAGVTQFPSHSVIEKGQTVTLRCDPISGHDNLYWYRRVMGKEIKFLLHFVKESKQDESGMPNNRFLAERTGGTYSTLKVQPAELEDSGVYFCASSQPGQVPYEQYFGPGTRLTVT.

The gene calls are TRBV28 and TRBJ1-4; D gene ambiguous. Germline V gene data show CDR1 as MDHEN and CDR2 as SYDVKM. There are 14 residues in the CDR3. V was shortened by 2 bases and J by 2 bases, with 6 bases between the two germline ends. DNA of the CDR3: TGTGCCAGCAGTTTACACGGCACTAATGAAAAACTGTTTTTT. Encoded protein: CASSLHGTNEKLFF.

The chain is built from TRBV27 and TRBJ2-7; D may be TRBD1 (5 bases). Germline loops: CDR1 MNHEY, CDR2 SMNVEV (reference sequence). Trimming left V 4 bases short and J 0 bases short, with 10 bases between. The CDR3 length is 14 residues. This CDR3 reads CASSSLQDSYEQYF. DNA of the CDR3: TGTGCCAGCAGTTCTTTACAGGACTCCTACGAGCAGTACTTC.

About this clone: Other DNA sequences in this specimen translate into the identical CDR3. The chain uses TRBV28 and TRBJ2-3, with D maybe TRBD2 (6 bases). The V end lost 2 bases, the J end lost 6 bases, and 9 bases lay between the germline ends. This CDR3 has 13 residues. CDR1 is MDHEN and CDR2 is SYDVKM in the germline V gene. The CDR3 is CASSLSGPDTQYF. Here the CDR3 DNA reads TGTGCCAGCAGTTTAAGCGGGCCCGATACGCAGTATTTT.

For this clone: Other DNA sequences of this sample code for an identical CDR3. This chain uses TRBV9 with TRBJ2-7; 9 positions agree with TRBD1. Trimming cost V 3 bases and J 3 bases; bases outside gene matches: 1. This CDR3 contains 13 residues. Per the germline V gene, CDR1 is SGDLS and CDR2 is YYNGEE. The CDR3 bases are TGTGCCAGCAGCGGGGGACAGGGCTACGAGCAGTACTTC. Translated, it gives CASSGGQGYEQYF.

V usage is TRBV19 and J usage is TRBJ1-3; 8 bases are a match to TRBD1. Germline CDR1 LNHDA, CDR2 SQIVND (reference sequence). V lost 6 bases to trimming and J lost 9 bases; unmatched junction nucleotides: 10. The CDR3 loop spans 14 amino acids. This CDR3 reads CASSPGQGAGTIYF. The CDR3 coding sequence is TGTGCCAGTAGCCCTGGACAGGGCGCCGGCACCATATATTTT.

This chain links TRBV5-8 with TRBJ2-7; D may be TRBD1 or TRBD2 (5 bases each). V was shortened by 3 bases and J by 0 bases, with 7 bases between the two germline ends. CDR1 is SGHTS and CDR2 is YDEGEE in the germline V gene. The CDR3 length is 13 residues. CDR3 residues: CASSWDRSYEQYF. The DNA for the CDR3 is TGTGCCAGCAGCTGGGACCGCTCCTACGAGCAGTACTTC. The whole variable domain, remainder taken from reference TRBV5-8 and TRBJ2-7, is EAGVTQSPTHLIKTRGQQATLRCSPISGHTSVYWYQQALGLGLQFLLWYDEGEERNRGNFPPRFSGRQFPNYSSELNVNALELEDSALYLCASSWDRSYEQYFGPGTRLTVT.

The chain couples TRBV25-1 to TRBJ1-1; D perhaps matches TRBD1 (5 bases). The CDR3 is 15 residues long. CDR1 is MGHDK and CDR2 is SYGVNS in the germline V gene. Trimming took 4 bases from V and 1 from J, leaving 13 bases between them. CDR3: CASSGGWGGNTEAFF. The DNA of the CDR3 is TGTGCCAGCAGTGGTGGATGGGGGGGGAACACTGAAGCTTTCTTT. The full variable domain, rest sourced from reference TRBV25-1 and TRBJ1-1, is EADIYQTPRYLVIGTGKKITLECSQTMGHDKMYWYQQDPGMELHLIHYSYGVNSTEKGDLSSESTVSRIRTEHFPLTLESARPSHTSQYLCASSGGWGGNTEAFFGQGTRLTVV.

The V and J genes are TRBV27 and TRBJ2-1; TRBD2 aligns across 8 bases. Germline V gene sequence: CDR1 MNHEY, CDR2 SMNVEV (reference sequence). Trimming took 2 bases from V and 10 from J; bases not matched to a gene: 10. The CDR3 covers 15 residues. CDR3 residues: CASSLVNSGNSEQFF. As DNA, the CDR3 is TGTGCCAGCAGTTTAGTTAATAGCGGGAATTCAGAGCAGTTCTTC.

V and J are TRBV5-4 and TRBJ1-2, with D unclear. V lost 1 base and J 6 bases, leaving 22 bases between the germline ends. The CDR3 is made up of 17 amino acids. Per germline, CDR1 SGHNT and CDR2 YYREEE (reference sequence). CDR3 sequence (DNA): TGTGCCAGCAGCTTGTCCATGGAGTCCGCCGTTCGGAATGGCTACACCTTC. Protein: CASSLSMESAVRNGYTF. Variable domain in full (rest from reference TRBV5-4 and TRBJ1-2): ETGVTQSPTHLIKTRGQQVTLRCSSQSGHNTVSWYQQALGQGPQFIFQYYREEENGRGNFPPRFSGLQFPNYSSELNVNALELDDSALYLCASSLSMESAVRNGYTFGSGTRLTVV.

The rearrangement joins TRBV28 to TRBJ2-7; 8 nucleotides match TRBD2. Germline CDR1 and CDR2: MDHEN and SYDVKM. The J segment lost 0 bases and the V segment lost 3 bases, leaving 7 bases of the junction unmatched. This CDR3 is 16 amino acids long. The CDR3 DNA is TGTGCCAGCAGTTTTAAAAGGAGCGGGAGCTCCTACGAGCAGTACTTC. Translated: CASSFKRSGSSYEQYF. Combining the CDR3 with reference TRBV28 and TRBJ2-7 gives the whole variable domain DVKVTQSSRYLVKRTGEKVFLECVQDMDHENMFWYRQDPGLGLRLIYFSYDVKMKEKGDIPEGYSVSREKKERFSLILESASTNQTSMYLCASSFKRSGSSYEQYFGPGTRLTVT.

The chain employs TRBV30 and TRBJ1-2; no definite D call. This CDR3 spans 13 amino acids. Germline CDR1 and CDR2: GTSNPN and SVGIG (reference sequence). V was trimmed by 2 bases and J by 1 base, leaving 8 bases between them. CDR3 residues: CAWSPGDNYGYTF. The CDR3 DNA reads TGTGCCTGGAGTCCCGGGGATAACTATGGCTACACCTTC. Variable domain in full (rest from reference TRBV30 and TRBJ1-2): SQTIHQWPATLVQPVGSPLSLECTVEGTSNPNLYWYRQAAGRGLQLLFYSVGIGQISSEVPQNLSASRPQDRQFILSSKKLLLSDSGFYLCAWSPGDNYGYTFGSGTRLTVV.

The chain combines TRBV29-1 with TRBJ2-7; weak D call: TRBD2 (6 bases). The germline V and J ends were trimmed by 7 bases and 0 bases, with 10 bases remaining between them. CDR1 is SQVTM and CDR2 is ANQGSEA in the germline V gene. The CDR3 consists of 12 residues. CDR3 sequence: CSARGSSYEQYF. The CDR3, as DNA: TGCAGCGCTCGGGGGAGCTCCTACGAGCAGTACTTC.

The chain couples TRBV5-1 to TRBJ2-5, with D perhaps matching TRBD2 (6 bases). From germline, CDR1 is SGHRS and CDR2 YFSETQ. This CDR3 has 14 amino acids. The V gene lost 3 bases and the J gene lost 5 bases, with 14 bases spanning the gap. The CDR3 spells CASSSTSSRETQYF. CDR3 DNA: TGCGCCAGCAGCTCCACTAGCTCTAGGGAGACCCAGTACTTC.

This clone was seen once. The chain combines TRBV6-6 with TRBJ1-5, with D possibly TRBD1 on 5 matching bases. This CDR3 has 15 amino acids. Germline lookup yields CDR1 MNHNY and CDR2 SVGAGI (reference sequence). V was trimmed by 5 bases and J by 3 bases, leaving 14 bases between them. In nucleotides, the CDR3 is TGTGCCAGCAGTCCCGCAGGGTCTACCAATCAGCCCCAGCATTTT. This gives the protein CASSPAGSTNQPQHF.

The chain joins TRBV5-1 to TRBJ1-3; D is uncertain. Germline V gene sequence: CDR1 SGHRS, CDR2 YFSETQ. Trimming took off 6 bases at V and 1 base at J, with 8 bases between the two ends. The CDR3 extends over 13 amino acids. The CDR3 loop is CASTGESGNTIYF. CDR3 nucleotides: TGCGCCAGCACCGGGGAGTCTGGAAACACCATATATTTT.

The DNA of the CDR3 is TGTGCCAGCAGTTACTCCAGGGGGTTGGCTGAAGCTTTCTTT. It is translated as CASSYSRGLAEAFF. The rearrangement joins TRBV6-5 to TRBJ1-1; 7 bases map to TRBD1. Trimming removed 0 bases from V and 6 bases from J; junction bases left unmatched: 4. CDR1 and CDR2 from the germline V gene are MNHEY and SVGAGI. The CDR3 length is 14 residues.